The TCR beta chain described here comes from a study of cytomegalovirus exposure and HLA in healthy donors (dated by TCRdb to the late 2010s). As for the study more broadly: In an earlier analysis of approximately 500 of the donors, about 260 Gb of sequence data and 90 million to 130 million unique TCR beta sequences from about 179 million T cells were reported. All discovery cohort repertoires had been generated on a single sequencing platform. In a later analysis, previously published TCR beta repertoires from some 640 donors were re-analyzed and high-resolution HLA genotyping was added so that TCR occurrence patterns could be studied. The study combined high-throughput TCR immunosequencing, statistical association of individual TCRs with disease status, and machine learning to predict cytomegalovirus infection status. An earlier analysis of 587 of the donors used high-throughput TCR beta sequencing to judge whether each TCR beta V gene segment behaved as functional or pseudogenic. Of the 300 to 500 genotyped donors, 70% to 90% were placed in the genetic ancestry cluster associated with self-reported Caucasian donors. Several DR-DQ haplotypes were treated as single units for association and clustering because of strong linkage in the cohort. Typing coverage differed by locus: A, B, C, DRB1 and DQB1 were typed in about 629-630 donors, DQA1 in about 500, DPA1 in around 580, and DPB1 in around 440. The study was designed to test whether signatures of past pathogen exposure could be identified by cataloging public T cell receptors. The T cell repertoires of under 750 subjects were profiled by immunosequencing and related to cytomegalovirus serostatus. The later analysis used no new phenotypic data to find candidate immune exposures, relying instead on TCR beta sequences and their occurrence across donors. Among a few hundred genotyped donors of the cohort, an average of roughly 240,000 unique TCR beta nucleotide sequences were sequenced per donor, around 20% of them non-productive. Besides the first cohort of more than 650 subjects, a separate validation cohort made up of around 120 different subjects was used. In a later genetic analysis, genome-wide SNP genotypes for about three fifths of the roughly 670 donors were used, and that subset was treated as a discovery cohort. Donor age, sex, ethnicity and CMV serostatus were collected together with the repertoire data. An early release covering more than 500 HLA-typed donors comprised roughly 300 gigabases of sequencing data and around 80 million unique TCR sequences. Both class I and class II loci were covered by HLA typing, at four-digit resolution.

General findings and caveats noted by the study authors: A cluster of highly shared sequence variants was judged likely to represent a technical artifact of the sequencing pipeline. Because counts were too low, about 17 rarely observed V segments, including chromosome 9 orphons, were excluded from the earlier analysis of under 650 of the donors. Linkage disequilibrium might explain the correlated functional status among segregating V segments, but an unknown experimental factor could not be excluded. Three of the identified cytomegalovirus-associated TCR beta chains were confirmed in vitro to be specific for cytomegalovirus antigens. When HLA alleles, especially DR and DQ, strongly co-occurred, TCR associations were difficult to assign to individual alleles. It was suggested by the authors that the approach could potentially be generalized to other disease states and immunological phenotypes. According to a later analysis, most CMV-associated TCR beta chains appeared to be HLA-restricted, and the HLA associations seemed to be driven largely by CMV exposure. The cohort was sequenced for TCR beta chains only, and without alpha or paired-chain data the features that could be detected were limited. Compared with the 666-donor mean, donors in an Asian-associated ancestry cluster had fewer N-insertions in productive TCRs, according to a later genetic analysis. Presence/absence analyses assumed roughly uniform sequencing depth across donors, an assumption that may not hold. A further reported finding was that TCR beta sequences accurately predicted the HLA-A and HLA-B alleles for most subjects in the first cohort. For the cohort, immune exposure information was limited to CMV serostatus. A later genetic analysis associated a missense DCLRE1C variant with V-gene and J-gene trimming of TCR beta chains, and an independent cohort replicated the association. A later analysis associated about 17,000 TCR beta sequences with specific HLA alleles at a false discovery rate of 0.05. According to a later analysis, parvovirus B19, influenza, CMV and Epstein-Barr virus appeared linked to several top co-occurrence clusters. According to a later analysis, TCR association rates differed among HLA loci, with DRB1 alleles showing the most associated TCRs and HLA-C alleles showing the fewest. Most TCR sequences were seen in very few donors, while some public TCRs were found in many individuals. In the study, about 150 TCR beta chains were listed as associated with cytomegalovirus. The classifier was reported to diagnose cytomegalovirus status with high specificity and sensitivity in both the original cohort and the validation cohort. The 87-base-pair reads could not distinguish some IMGT-functional V segments, including TRBV6-2 and TRBV6-3, so those segments were excluded. Because HLA typing was unavailable for some donors at each locus, only the typed subset was used in association tests. Broadly in line with IMGT annotations, most TCR beta V segments showed up in productive rearrangements about 90% or about 30% of the time in an earlier analysis of 587 of the donors. A later analysis found that HLA-associated TCR beta chains were more clonally expanded and had lower generation probabilities than equally common non-associated chains.

The V end loses 5 bases and the J end loses 8 bases, and a stretch of 21 bases separates them. CDR1 and CDR2, per the germline V gene (reference sequence), are MNHEY and SMNVEV. Including cysteine and phenylalanine, the CDR3 has 15 amino acids. The only DNA kept is the CDR3, 45 bases in frame from the first base. Points on this clone: Its antigen is currently not known. One base away there is no much larger clone; base qualities are not given.

The cohort was made up of approximately 700 healthy bone marrow donors. At the time of sampling, every cohort member was nominally healthy, though immune exposures that went unrecorded were likely present. The donor was CMV seropositive and was included in the group of 250 to 300 seropositive cohort members. A peripheral blood sample was collected from each donor, and TCR beta sequencing was performed on peripheral blood mononuclear cells. The Qiagen DNeasy Blood Extraction Kit was used to extract genomic DNA from the blood cell samples. The library was produced with the immunoSEQ multiplex PCR assay. A mixture of 60 forward primers for TCR Vbeta segments and 13 reverse primers for TCR Jbeta segments was used in the multiplex PCR. The CDR3 region of rearranged TCR beta genes was amplified from genomic DNA by a multiplex PCR assay. The Illumina HiSeq System was used to sequence the amplified TCR beta libraries as 87-base-pair reads. Per the source publication's procedure: A later analysis tallied 70 million to 100 million unique TCR beta chains across the 650 to 750 repertoires, and some 10 million of those chains were shared by two or more donors. A nearest-neighbor algorithm error-corrected the raw reads and collapsed the reads into unique sequences, merging closely related sequences to remove PCR and sequencing errors. CDR3 sequences were aligned to IMGT reference sequences to assign V, D and J gene segments. For a sequence to be retained, at least a six-nucleotide match to both a V gene segment and a J gene segment was required. Rearrangements were called productive when the CDR3 lacked stop codons and stayed in frame with V and J; all others were non-productive. Following IMGT convention, CDR3 was defined as the stretch from the second conserved V-encoded cysteine up to the conserved J-encoded phenylalanine. The earlier analysis of about 530 of the donors excluded any sequence lacking an unambiguous match to a single V gene segment. In an earlier analysis of around 600 of the donors, V segments were called functional above 56.7% productive rearrangements and were called segregating when the between-donor standard deviation exceeded 5%. A statistical classification framework was developed to diagnose cytomegalovirus status using the catalog of TCR beta chain sequences. In a later analysis, V and J genes were assigned by comparing TCR nucleotide sequences against IMGT/GENE-DB human TR gene sequences. The TCRdist pipeline was used in a later analysis to assign CDR3 sequences and most-parsimonious VDJ recombination scenarios. In a later analysis, every TCR beta chain was defined by the combination of its CDR3 amino acid sequence and its V-gene family, and reads without a unique V-gene family were dropped. A later analysis removed 600 or so highly shared, low-generation-probability nucleotide sequences to deal with suspected cross-contamination and a sequencing artifact. For each public chain, a later analysis derived a clonal expansion index from normalized ranks of inferred template counts within each repertoire. Generation probabilities in a later analysis came from a VDJ recombination model fitted to out-of-frame rearrangements, and those results were checked against IGoR. Hypergeometric tests were used in a later analysis to score TCR-TCR, TCR-HLA and TCR-CMV co-occurrence, with a repertoire-size bias correction applied to the TCR pairs. In a later analysis, false discovery rates were estimated by permuting HLA or CMV assignments 20 times. In a later analysis, co-occurring TCRs were grouped with DBSCAN, and TCRdist sequence similarity was added when clustering was performed within HLA-allele-positive subsets. Repertoires with fewer than 30,000 or more than 120,000 public chains were left out of co-occurrence clustering, as were four to six repertoires with anomalous nucleotide sharing. Drawn from immuneACCESS, this table holds only the in-frame rearrangements with V and J called that TCRdb kept. Clones are partly lost; checked studies trace under half to an unresolved V gene and leave the rest unexplained. From that table come the V and J calls and clone size; the DNA was used to work out D and trimming. This sample comprises 90,000 to 150,000 clones, 63% of them detected only once. The ten largest make up approximately 9.1% of the sample.

The sequencing input was PBMCs. This clonotype was obtained from a middle-aged man in good health and CMV-seropositive. The sequence joins TRBV27 to TRBJ2-5; tentative D gene TRBD2, with 6 bases matching. The DNA is as follows: TGTGCCAGCAGTCCCCGAGGTAGCGGTGGGGAAACCCAGTACTTC. Translated, this is CASSPRGSGGETQYF.